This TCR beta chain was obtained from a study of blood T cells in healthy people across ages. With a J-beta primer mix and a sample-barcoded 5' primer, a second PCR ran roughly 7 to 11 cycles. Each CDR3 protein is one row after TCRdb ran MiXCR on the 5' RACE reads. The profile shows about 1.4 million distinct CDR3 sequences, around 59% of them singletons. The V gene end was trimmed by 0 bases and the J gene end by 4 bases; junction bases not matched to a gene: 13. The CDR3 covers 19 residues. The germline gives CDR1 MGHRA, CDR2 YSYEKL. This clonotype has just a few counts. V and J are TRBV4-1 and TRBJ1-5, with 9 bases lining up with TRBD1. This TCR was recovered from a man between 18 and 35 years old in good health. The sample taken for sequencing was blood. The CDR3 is CASSQDIPSGTGINQPQHF. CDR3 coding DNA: TGCGCCAGCAGCCAAGATATTCCATCTGGGACAGGGATAAATCAGCCCCAGCATTTT.